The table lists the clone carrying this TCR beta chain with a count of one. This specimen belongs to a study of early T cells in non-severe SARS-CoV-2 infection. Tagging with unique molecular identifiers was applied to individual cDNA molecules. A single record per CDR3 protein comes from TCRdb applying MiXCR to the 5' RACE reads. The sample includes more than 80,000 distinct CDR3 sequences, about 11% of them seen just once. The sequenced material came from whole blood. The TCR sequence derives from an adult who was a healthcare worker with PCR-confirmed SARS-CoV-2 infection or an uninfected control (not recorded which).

In nucleotides, the CDR3 is TGCGCCAGCAGCCATGCCTTTAGAAACACCATATATTTT. It yields the protein CASSHAFRNTIYF. The J gene is TRBJ1-3, the V gene TRBV4-1; D is unresolved. This CDR3 comprises 13 residues. CDR1 is MGHRA, CDR2 YSYEKL, per germline. Trimming pared 3 bases from V and 5 bases from J, leaving 8 bases between.